The entry below gives a single T cell receptor beta chain sequence along with its context. Its antigen specificity is not known. One end of the junction varies from germline; a read error may be responsible. RNA was extracted using the RNeasy kit, and roughly 0.45 to 1 microgram was reverse transcribed with random hexamers. The immunoSEQ multiplex PCR assay, covering 54 Vbeta and 13 Jbeta segments, was used to amplify TCR beta CDR3 regions. PCR amplification bias was corrected using a synthetic template baseline for primer optimization and computational correction. From the authors' description of their analysis: Reads were annotated to V, D and J genes per IMGT and analyzed with immunoSEQ Analyzer, keeping only productive sequences. To calculate clonality, Shannon entropy was normalized by log2 of the number of productive unique sequences and then subtracted from one. Public and private clones were assessed among the 100 most prevalent clones of each patient and control. Clones were defined as Susac-specific when absent from the healthy and MS cohorts, from over a thousand published viral clones and from other ImmuneACCESS disease sequences. TCRdb took the public reads, trimmed them with fastp at Q25, ran MiXCR for clone calling and kept in-frame beta chains. Under each unique CDR3 protein, matching rows form one entry showing the most common genes and DNA. The V and J calls and clone size are TCRdb's, not the authors'. This sample comprises 20,000 to 25,000 distinct CDR3 sequences, 85% to 95% of them detected only once. Jointly, the top ten make up 0.27% of the sample.

Peripheral blood CD8+ and CD4+ T cells from healthy donors, Susac syndrome patients and multiple sclerosis patients were profiled by high-throughput TCR beta sequencing. Healthy donors were included as age- and sex-matched controls. CD8+ TEMRA cells were enriched by FACS, while bulk CD8+ and CD4+ T cells were purified by magnetic negative isolation. Blood was drawn into EDTA tubes, processed within 24 hours, and PBMCs were isolated by density gradient centrifugation. PBMCs intended for TCR sequencing were cryopreserved in liquid nitrogen and thawed later in a water bath at 37 degrees C. The sorted or isolated CD4+, CD8+ and CD8+ TEMRA cells had a purity of 90% or higher. The CDR3 measures 13 amino acids from cysteine to phenylalanine. Just the 39-base CDR3 DNA is kept, in frame starting at base 1. The germline V gene (reference sequence) sets CDR1 to SEHNR and CDR2 to FQNEAQ. The entry originates in a study of CD8 T cells in Susac syndrome (dated by TCRdb to about 2019). For the study in its entirety: Whether CD8+ T cell activation and differentiation in Susac syndrome was antigen driven was tested using repertoire sequencing. Clonality of the CD8+ T cell repertoire was compared between over 10 healthy donors, about 14 Susac syndrome patients and some 15 multiple sclerosis patients. The paper's findings and limits, for the study overall: The number of individuals in the TCR sequencing and HLA analysis was acknowledged as relatively small.

The sequenced sample consisted of CD8+ T cells from PBMCs. The chain is assembled from TRBV7-9 and TRBJ2-7; the D gene could be TRBD1 or TRBD2, each one agreeing over 5 bases. The clonotype was recovered from a human donor in good health. The CDR3 region reads CTSSSRGAYEQYF. The sequenced DNA is TGTACCAGCAGCTCCCGGGGCGCCTACGAGCAGTACTTC. Beyond the CDR3, the reference TRBV7-9 and TRBJ2-7 genes provide the residues; the full variable domain reads: DTGVSQNPRHKITKRGQNVTFRCDPISEHNRLYWYRQTLGQGPEFLTYFQNEAQLEKSRLLSDRFSAERPKGSFSTLEIQRTEQGDSAMYLCTSSSRGAYEQYFGPGTRLTVT.